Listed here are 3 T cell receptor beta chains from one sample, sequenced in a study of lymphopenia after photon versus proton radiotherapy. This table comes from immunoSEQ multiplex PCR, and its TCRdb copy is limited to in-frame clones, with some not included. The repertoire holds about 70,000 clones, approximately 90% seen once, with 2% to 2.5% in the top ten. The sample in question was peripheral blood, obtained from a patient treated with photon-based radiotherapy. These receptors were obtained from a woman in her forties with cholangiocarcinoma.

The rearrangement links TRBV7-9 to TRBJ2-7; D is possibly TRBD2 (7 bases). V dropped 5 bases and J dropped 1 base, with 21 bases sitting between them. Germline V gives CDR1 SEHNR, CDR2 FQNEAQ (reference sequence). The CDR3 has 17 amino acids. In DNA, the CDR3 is TGTGCCAGCAGCCTCACCCCATCGGGGGGCCGGTCCTACGAGCAGTACTTC. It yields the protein CASSLTPSGGRSYEQYF.

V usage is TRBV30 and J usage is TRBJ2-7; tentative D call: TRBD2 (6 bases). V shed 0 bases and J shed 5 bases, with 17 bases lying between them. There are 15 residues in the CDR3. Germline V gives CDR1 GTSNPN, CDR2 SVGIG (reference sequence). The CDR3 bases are TGTGCCTGGAGTGTGGAGGGAAGGTTCAGGAACGAGCAGTACTTC. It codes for CAWSVEGRFRNEQYF.

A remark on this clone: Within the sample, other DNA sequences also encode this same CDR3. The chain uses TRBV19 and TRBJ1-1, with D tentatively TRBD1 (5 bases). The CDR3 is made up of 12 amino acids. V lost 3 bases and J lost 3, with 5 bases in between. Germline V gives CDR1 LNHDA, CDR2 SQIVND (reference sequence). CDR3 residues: CASSIRDTEAFF. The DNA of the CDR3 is TGTGCCAGTAGTATCAGGGACACTGAAGCTTTCTTT.